Below are 6 T cell receptor beta chains sequenced from a single sample in a study of cytomegalovirus exposure and HLA in healthy donors. The PCR was carried out with 60 Vbeta primers and 13 Jbeta primers. Data came from immunoSEQ multiplex PCR; TCRdb stores just in-frame clones and leaves some out. The sample includes around 150,000 clones, roughly 80% of them seen just once. The sample comprised PBMCs. These receptors all stem from a male donor in good health and CMV-seropositive.

In its sample, this clone was seen a few times. V is TRBV7-8 and J is TRBJ2-5; TRBD2 matches 10 bases. Germline lookup yields CDR1 SGHVS and CDR2 FQNEAQ. The trim removed 1 base at V and 5 bases at J, leaving 4 bases unmatched. There are 15 residues in the CDR3. CDR3 sequence reads: CASSLGTSGIETQYF. CDR3 in DNA: TGTGCCAGCAGCTTAGGAACTAGCGGGATTGAGACCCAGTACTTC.

The chain is built from TRBV4-3 and TRBJ1-1, with D possibly being TRBD1 (5 bases). The V gene's germline CDR1 is LGHNA and CDR2 YSLEER. V lost 6 bases and J lost 1, with 15 bases in between. The CDR3 spans 15 residues. CDR3 sequence (DNA): TGCGCCAGCAGTCCCGGACACAGTAAGAACACTGAAGCTTTCTTT. Protein: CASSPGHSKNTEAFF.

The gene calls are TRBV5-1 and TRBJ1-6; 7 nucleotides line up with TRBD1. V lost 4 bases to trimming and J lost 5 bases; unmatched junction nucleotides: 3. Germline V gene data show CDR1 as SGHRS and CDR2 as YFSETQ. This CDR3 is built from 14 residues. CDR3 bases: TGCGCCAGCAGCCCAGGGACAGATAATTCACCCCTCCACTTT. Its protein product is CASSPGTDNSPLHF.

Concerning this clone: A read error may produce the germline difference seen at one junction end. The CDR3 DNA sequence: TGTGCCAGCAGCGCAGGGGGAAACAGTCAGTACTTC. This encodes CASSAGGNSQYF. The rearrangement joins TRBV9 to TRBJ2-4, with 7 bases lining up with TRBD1. Germline CDR1 SGDLS, CDR2 YYNGEE. This CDR3 contains 12 residues.

The rearrangement uses TRBV4-2 and TRBJ1-4; a possible D gene is TRBD1 (6 bases). CDR1 is LGHNA, CDR2 YNFKEQ, per germline. This CDR3 region has 18 residues. Trimming removed 0 bases at V and 4 bases at J, with 18 bases between. For the CDR3, the DNA is TGTGCCAGCAGCCAAGAGGGGACCAGGGGTTGGGGTAATGAAAAACTGTTTTTT. As protein: CASSQEGTRGWGNEKLFF.

The genes are TRBV14 and TRBJ1-5, with D unclear. The V end was cut by 0 bases, the J end by 7 bases, with 7 bases between. Germline V gives CDR1 SGHDN, CDR2 FVKESK. This CDR3 is built from 13 residues. CDR3 residues: CASSQESGQPQHF. DNA for the CDR3: TGTGCCAGCAGCCAAGAGAGCGGCCAGCCCCAGCATTTT.